Below, one TCR beta chain is given with its context. Its antigen remains unidentified. This sample was taken from a study of T cells in localized non-small cell lung cancer. Using immunoSEQ multiplex PCR, the repertoire was profiled, and TCRdb retains in-frame clones only, with some absent. The sample yields some 500 clones, 20% seen once. Study conclusions and caveats: Within adjacent lung there appeared a median approximately 62 of the top 100 tumor clones.

The uninvolved lung lay at least 2 cm from the tumor margin and lacked atypia. This TCR was sampled from a female donor older than 55 with stage II squamous cell lung carcinoma. Here the sequenced sample was normal lung tissue next to the tumor, taken before any cancer treatment.

The CDR3 DNA follows: TGTGCCAGTAGCCCCCTTGGGACAGGGATCGGCGAGCAGTACTTC. Its protein is CASSPLGTGIGEQYF. The chain uses TRBV19 and TRBJ2-7, with 9 bases fitting TRBD1. The junction had 12 bases not matched to a gene; V was cut back by 6 bases and J by 6 bases. CDR3 size: 15 residues. The germline CDR1 and CDR2 sequences are LNHDA and SQIVND (reference sequence).